These 10 T cell receptor beta chains originate from one sample sequenced in a study of cytomegalovirus exposure and HLA in healthy donors. The PCR was carried out with 60 Vbeta primers and 13 Jbeta primers. TCRdb's table, derived via immunoSEQ multiplex PCR, lists solely in-frame clones and lacks some. The sample shows about 200,000 clones, approximately 80% of them seen only once. Specimen: PBMCs. The receptors stem from a man aged 35-49 years in good health and CMV-seropositive.

This sequence joins TRBV7-2 and TRBJ2-1, with 10 bases aligning to TRBD1. The ends lost 3 bases at V and 2 bases at J; junction bases unmatched: 4. CDR1 and CDR2 from the germline V gene are SGHTA and FQGNSA. The CDR3 totals 16 residues. Written as DNA, the CDR3 is TGTGCCAGCAGCTTGGGACAGGGGATCCCCTACAATGAGCAGTTCTTC. Encoded protein: CASSLGQGIPYNEQFF.

The chain carries TRBV5-6 and TRBJ2-7, with unresolved D. Trimming took 3 bases from V and 0 from J, leaving 13 bases between them. The CDR3 extends over 15 amino acids. The germline gives CDR1 SGHDT, CDR2 YYEEEE. DNA for the CDR3: TGTGCCAGCAGCTCCTCCCCCCCCCGCTCCTACGAGCAGTACTTC. This encodes CASSSSPPRSYEQYF.

This clone was observed once. The gene calls are TRBV7-2 and TRBJ2-7, with D maybe TRBD1 (7 bases). The CDR3 totals 12 residues. Germline V gene lookup returns CDR1 SGHTA and CDR2 FQGNSA. With 1 base removed from V and 9 bases from J, the gap between germline ends came to 10 bases. CDR3 nucleotide sequence: TGTGCCAGCAGCTTAGGACAGGGAGGGCAGTACTTC. Translating gives CASSLGQGGQYF.

The chain carries TRBV7-9 and TRBJ1-1; 10 bases fit TRBD1. The CDR3 has 19 amino acids. Germline CDR1 and CDR2: SEHNR and FQNEAQ (reference sequence). V trimming: 3 bases; J trimming: 4 bases; junction bases outside the gene matches: 17. The CDR3 region has the DNA TGTGCCAGCAGCTTGAGTCTCATGCTGACAGGGGGCCGGGGCACTGAAGCTTTCTTT. This translates into CASSLSLMLTGGRGTEAFF.

The chain couples TRBV5-1 to TRBJ2-5; perhaps TRBD2 as D (5 bases). CDR3 length: 17 residues. Germline V gene data show CDR1 as SGHRS and CDR2 as YFSETQ. V lost 1 base and J 5 bases, leaving 21 bases between the germline ends. This CDR3 reads CASSLLQVQRPGETQYF. The CDR3 region has the DNA TGCGCCAGCAGCTTGCTCCAAGTACAGCGGCCGGGTGAGACCCAGTACTTC.

V gene TRBV7-2 combines with J gene TRBJ1-5; possibly TRBD1 for D (5 bases). CDR1 and CDR2 (germline): SGHTA, FQGNSA. The CDR3 has 15 residues. The V and J ends lost 2 bases and 3 bases respectively, with 11 bases between them. The chain's CDR3 is CASSLYGGDNQPQHF. CDR3 in DNA: TGTGCCAGCAGCTTATACGGGGGGGACAATCAGCCCCAGCATTTT.

The rearrangement links TRBV7-9 to TRBJ1-4; 8 nucleotides agree with TRBD1. The V and J ends lost 4 bases and 4 bases, in that order; junction bases with no gene match: 5. The germline V gene has CDR1 SEHNR and CDR2 FQNEAQ (reference sequence). The CDR3 spans 15 residues. The CDR3 DNA sequence: TGTGCCAGCAGCTGGCGACAGGGGTTTAATGAAAAACTGTTTTTT. Amino acid sequence: CASSWRQGFNEKLFF.

The V gene is TRBV6-5, the J gene TRBJ1-4; D uncertain. V was shortened by 2 bases and J by 7 bases, with 14 bases between the two germline ends. The CDR3 is made up of 15 amino acids. Germline lookup yields CDR1 MNHEY and CDR2 SVGAGI. In DNA form, the CDR3 reads TGTGCCAGCAGTTACGACGGGTCCTCAAGTGAAAAACTGTTTTTT. It encodes CASSYDGSSSEKLFF.

V gene TRBV4-3 combines with J gene TRBJ1-4, with D tentatively TRBD1 (5 bases). V shed 6 bases and J shed 4 bases, with 12 bases lying between them. This CDR3 contains 14 residues. Germline V gene data show CDR1 as LGHNA and CDR2 as YSLEER. In nucleotides, the CDR3 is TGCGCCAGCAGTCCTTCAGGGATTAATGAAAAACTGTTTTTT. Translating gives CASSPSGINEKLFF.

A note on this clone: A read error may produce the germline difference seen at one junction end. This sequence joins TRBV7-8 and TRBJ2-5; 7 bases agree with TRBD2. From germline, CDR1 is SGHVS and CDR2 FQNEAQ. The CDR3 covers 14 residues. The CDR3 here is CASTLTGLRETQYF. The CDR3 coding sequence is TGTGCCAGCACCTTAACGGGACTAAGGGAGACCCAGTACTTC.